This is a list of T cell receptor beta chains from one sample in a study of regulatory dendritic cells for organ transplantation. Only in-frame clones appear in the TCRdb table, and some are missing; sequencing was by immunoSEQ multiplex PCR. The sample lists almost 35,000 clones, about 89% seen once, with 0.05% to 0.065% in the top ten. Sequencing was done on a sample of naive CD4+ T cells from blood. The receptors originated from a human donor in good health. CDR3s include the opening cysteine and the closing phenylalanine or tryptophan. D genes are given only for firm matches. Where a row states a size, it is once, few, many or the class of an expanded clone; other rows omit it.

j_gene | d_gene | v_gene | abundance | CDR3nt | CDR3aa
TRBJ1-1 | TRBD1 | TRBV11-1 | few | TGTGCCAGCAGCTTAGGCAGGGGGCGGACTGAAGCTTTCTTT | CASSLGRGRTEAFF
TRBJ2-2 | - | TRBV6-4 | - | TGTGCCAGCAGTGTCAGTGGGAACACCGGGGAGCTGTTTTTT | CASSVSGNTGELFF
TRBJ1-5 | - | TRBV30 | - | TGTGCCTGGACCTCGGGGCTGCTCAATCAGCCCCAGCATTTT | CAWTSGLLNQPQHF
TRBJ1-1 | - | TRBV6-5 | - | TGTGCCAGCAGTTACGAAAGGGTTTCGGAAGCTTTCTTT | CASSYERVSEAFF
TRBJ1-2 | - | TRBV29-1 | once | TGCAGCGTTGAACTACAGAGCTATGGCTACACCTTC | CSVELQSYGYTF
TRBJ2-2 | TRBD2 | TRBV19 | - | TGTGCCAGTAGTACCCGGACTAGCGGGTCGAACACCGGGGAGCTGTTTTTT | CASSTRTSGSNTGELFF
TRBJ1-2 | TRBD1 | TRBV7-9 | - | TGTGCCAGCAGCGCCGGGACAGGGGTCGGCTACACCTTC | CASSAGTGVGYTF
TRBJ2-1 | TRBD1 | TRBV7-3 | - | TGTGCCAGCAGCCCGCGGACAGGGGATTACAATGAGCAGTTCTTC | CASSPRTGDYNEQFF
TRBJ2-3 | - | TRBV18 | few | TGTGCCAGCTCACCACGCCGGGGCACAGATACGCAGTATTTT | CASSPRRGTDTQYF
TRBJ2-2 | TRBD1 | TRBV10-2 | - | TGCGCCAGTCACTCCGGGACAGTCACCGGGGAGCTGTTTTTT | CASHSGTVTGELFF
TRBJ2-7 | TRBD1 | TRBV7-8 | - | TGTGCCAGCAGCTTGGGCTCACAGGGGGGTTCCTACGAGCAGTACTTC | CASSLGSQGGSYEQYF
TRBJ2-7 | TRBD1 | TRBV4-1 | - | TGCGCCAGCAGCCAAATCGGGACAGGGACCTACGAGCAGTACTTC | CASSQIGTGTYEQYF
TRBJ1-2 | - | TRBV10-2 | - | TGCGCCAGCCGTCCGGCGGGGGCGAACTATGGCTACACCTTC | CASRPAGANYGYTF
TRBJ2-5 | - | TRBV6-6 | - | TGTGCCAGCAGTTATACGGGCAGGGGAAATTCGGAGACCCAGTACTTC | CASSYTGRGNSETQYF
TRBJ2-3 | TRBD2 | TRBV7-2 | - | TGTGCCAGCACCTCCGGGACTAGCGGGGTCACAGATACGCAGTATTTT | CASTSGTSGVTDTQYF
TRBJ1-2 | TRBD1 | TRBV5-4 | - | TGTGCCAGCAACCCAGGGGGCTTAAGCTATGGCTACACCTTC | CASNPGGLSYGYTF
TRBJ2-3 | - | TRBV6-1 | - | TGTGCCAGCAGTGACGGGATGGCAGATACGCAGTATTTT | CASSDGMADTQYF
TRBJ1-6 | - | TRBV12-1 | - | TGTGCCAGCAGCCTCCTGGGTTTTAGCTATAATTCACCCCTCCACTTT | CASSLLGFSYNSPLHF